What follows are 10 T cell receptor beta chains derived from one specimen sequenced in a study of cytomegalovirus exposure and HLA in healthy donors. The PCR had 60 Vbeta and 13 Jbeta primers. Sequencing was performed with immunoSEQ multiplex PCR; in TCRdb, only in-frame clones are kept and a portion is missing. The table has approximately 100,000 clones, around two thirds seen once. The sample consisted of PBMCs. These receptors originate from a man aged 25-45 years in good health and CMV-seronegative.

The chain has TRBV9 and TRBJ2-1; 8 nucleotides align to TRBD1. V trimming: 2 bases; J trimming: 1 base; junction bases outside the gene matches: 5. The CDR3 has 16 residues. Germline assignment: CDR1 SGDLS and CDR2 YYNGEE. In nucleotides, the CDR3 is TGTGCCAGCAGCGTTGCAGGGGGCAAATCCTACAATGAGCAGTTCTTC. Its translation: CASSVAGGKSYNEQFF.

In this sample, this clone turned up a few times. The chain is built from TRBV2 and TRBJ2-7, with 8 bases matching TRBD1. Germline lookup yields CDR1 SNHLY and CDR2 FYNNEI. The CDR3 loop spans 14 amino acids. J lost 2 bases, V lost 5 bases, and 5 bases had no gene match. CDR3 nucleotides: TGTGCCAGCAGTCACGGACAGGGAGCCTACGAGCAGTACTTC. Residues: CASSHGQGAYEQYF.

In its sample, this clone was seen a few times. The CDR3 sequence is CASRQTGTESPLHF. The DNA for the CDR3 is TGTGCCAGTAGGCAGACAGGGACGGAGTCACCCCTCCACTTT. The rearrangement links TRBV19 to TRBJ1-6; 7 bases agree with TRBD1. The CDR3 is 14 amino acids. V shed 6 bases and J 10 bases; nucleotides not matched to a gene: 9. Germline loops: CDR1 LNHDA, CDR2 SQIVND (reference sequence).

The chain combines TRBV11-2 with TRBJ2-3, with D perhaps matching TRBD2 (5 bases). V dropped 5 bases and J dropped 2 bases, with 11 bases sitting between them. Germline assignment: CDR1 SGHAT and CDR2 FQNNGV. CDR3 length: 14 residues. CDR3: CASSPLTNTDTQYF. CDR3 sequence (DNA): TGTGCCAGCAGCCCACTGACTAACACAGATACGCAGTATTTT.

With respect to this clone: The sample contains more than one DNA sequence encoding this CDR3. Written as DNA, the CDR3 is TGTGCCAGCAGTGTGACCCGGGGGGCTACCTACGAGCAGTACTTC. This encodes CASSVTRGATYEQYF. The rearrangement links TRBV28 to TRBJ2-7, with a possible D match to TRBD2 (7 bases). Per the germline V gene, CDR1 is MDHEN and CDR2 is SYDVKM. The CDR3 length is 15 residues. The germline V and J ends were trimmed by 5 bases and 2 bases, with 16 bases remaining between them. The whole variable domain, remainder taken from reference TRBV28 and TRBJ2-7, is DVKVTQSSRYLVKRTGEKVFLECVQDMDHENMFWYRQDPGLGLRLIYFSYDVKMKEKGDIPEGYSVSREKKERFSLILESASTNQTSMYLCASSVTRGATYEQYFGPGTRLTVT.

V usage is TRBV5-4 and J usage is TRBJ2-7, with 7 bases aligning to TRBD2. Germline CDR1 reads SGHNT; CDR2 reads YYREEE (reference sequence). The CDR3 is made up of 13 amino acids. J lost 5 bases, V lost 5 bases, and 7 bases had no gene match. The CDR3 nucleotides are TGTGCCAGCAGACTTGCGGGGAGGGACGAGCAGTACTTC. Translation gives CASRLAGRDEQYF.

The gene calls are TRBV25-1 and TRBJ1-3; tentative D call: TRBD1 (6 bases). The germline gives CDR1 MGHDK, CDR2 SYGVNS. Deletions cut 4 bases from V and 0 bases from J, with 19 bases between. There are 18 residues in the CDR3. The CDR3 nucleotides are TGTGCCAGCAGTGGGGCCGGTACAGGGCTAGTCTCTGGAAACACCATATATTTT. This sequence encodes CASSGAGTGLVSGNTIYF.

A few counts support this clone. This rearrangement joins TRBV6-5 to TRBJ1-6, with D tentatively TRBD1 (5 bases). Per germline, CDR1 MNHEY and CDR2 SVGAGI. V lost 6 bases, J lost 6 bases, and 12 bases lay in between. The CDR3 has 14 amino acids. CDR3 nucleotide sequence: TGTGCCAGCAGCCGCACAGGTCTTAATTCACCCCTCCACTTT. This gives the protein CASSRTGLNSPLHF.

This clone occurred a few times. The rearrangement uses TRBV5-1 and TRBJ2-5; 8 bases are a match to TRBD2. CDR3 length equals 14 residues. The junction had 3 bases not matched to a gene; V was cut back by 3 bases and J by 2 bases. Looked up from germline, CDR1 is SGHRS and CDR2 is YFSETQ. DNA of the CDR3: TGCGCCAGCAGCTACACTAGCGGACAAGAGACCCAGTACTTC. Translation: CASSYTSGQETQYF.

The chain is built from TRBV5-4 and TRBJ1-2; D call uncertain. V gave up 4 bases and J gave up 6 bases, with 10 bases separating them. The CDR3 length is 12 residues. CDR1 SGHNT and CDR2 YYREEE come from the germline V gene (reference sequence). The CDR3 nucleotides read TGTGCCAGCAGCATCTTAAGAGATGGCTACACCTTC. Protein product: CASSILRDGYTF.